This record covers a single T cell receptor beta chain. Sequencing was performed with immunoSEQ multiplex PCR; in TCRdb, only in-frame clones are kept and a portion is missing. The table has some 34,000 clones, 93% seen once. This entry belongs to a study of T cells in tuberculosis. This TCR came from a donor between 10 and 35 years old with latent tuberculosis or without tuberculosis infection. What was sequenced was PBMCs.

This CDR3 reads CASSQGAIIYEQYF. The DNA for the CDR3 is TGTGCCAGCTCACAGGGGGCGATAATCTACGAGCAGTACTTC. The genes are TRBV18 and TRBJ2-7, with 7 bases matching TRBD1. Germline V gives CDR1 KGHSH, CDR2 LQKENI. This CDR3 is 14 amino acids long. Trimming removed 4 bases from V and 3 bases from J; junction bases left unmatched: 6.